This T cell receptor beta chain was sequenced during a study of T cell responses to AZD1222 COVID-19 vaccine. Regarding the study as a whole: Researchers took repertoire samples only after the peak T cell response had come.

Method: immunoSEQ multiplex PCR; TCRdb's copy keeps in-frame clones and lacks some. Seen here are about 93,000 clones, 80% to 90% observed once, and the top ten hold about 2.7%. Concerning this clone itself: The antigen is undetermined.

Trimming took 5 bases from V and 10 from J; bases not matched to a gene: 8. The length of the CDR3 is 13 residues. Looked up from germline, CDR1 is SGHNT and CDR2 is YYREEE (reference sequence). The chain recombines TRBV5-4 with TRBJ2-1; 8 bases agree with TRBD2. This TCR derives from an adult who received the AZD1222 COVID-19 vaccine. Sequencing used peripheral blood, obtained 28 days after the second AZD1222 dose. In DNA, the CDR3 is TGTGCCAGCAGGGGACTAGATTTACGAGAGCAGTTCTTC. Translated, it gives CASRGLDLREQFF.